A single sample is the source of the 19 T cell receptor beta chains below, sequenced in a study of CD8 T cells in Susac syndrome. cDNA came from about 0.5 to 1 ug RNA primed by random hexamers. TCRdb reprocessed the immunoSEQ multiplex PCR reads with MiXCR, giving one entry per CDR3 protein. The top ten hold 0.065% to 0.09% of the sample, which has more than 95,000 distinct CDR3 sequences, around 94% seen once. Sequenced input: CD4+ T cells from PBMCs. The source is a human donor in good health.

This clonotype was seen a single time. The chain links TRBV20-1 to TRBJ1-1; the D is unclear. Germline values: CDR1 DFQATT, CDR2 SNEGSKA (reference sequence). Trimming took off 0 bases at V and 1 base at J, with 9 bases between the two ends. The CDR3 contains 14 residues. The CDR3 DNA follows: TGCAGTGCTAGAGATCGGATTGGGAACACTGAAGCTTTCTTT. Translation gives CSARDRIGNTEAFF.

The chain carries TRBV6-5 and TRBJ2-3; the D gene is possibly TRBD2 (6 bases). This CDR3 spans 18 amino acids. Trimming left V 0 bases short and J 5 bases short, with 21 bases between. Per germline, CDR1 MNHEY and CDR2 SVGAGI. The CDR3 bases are TGTGCCAGCAGTTACTCCATGGAACCGGGGAGGTGGGGAGATACGCAGTATTTT. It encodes CASSYSMEPGRWGDTQYF.

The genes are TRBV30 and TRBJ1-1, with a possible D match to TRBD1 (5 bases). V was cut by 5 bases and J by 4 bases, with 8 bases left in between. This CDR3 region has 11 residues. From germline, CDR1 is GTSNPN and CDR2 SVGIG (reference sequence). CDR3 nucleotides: TGTGCCTGGTCCAGGGTCACTGAAGCTTTCTTT. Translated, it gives CAWSRVTEAFF.

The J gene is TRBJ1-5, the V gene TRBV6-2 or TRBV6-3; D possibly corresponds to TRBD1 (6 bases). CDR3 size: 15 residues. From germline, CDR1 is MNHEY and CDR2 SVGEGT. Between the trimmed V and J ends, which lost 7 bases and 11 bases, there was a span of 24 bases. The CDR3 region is CASTLTGLPGMAQHF. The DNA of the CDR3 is TGTGCCAGCACCTTGACAGGTCTCCCCGGTATGGCCCAGCATTTT.

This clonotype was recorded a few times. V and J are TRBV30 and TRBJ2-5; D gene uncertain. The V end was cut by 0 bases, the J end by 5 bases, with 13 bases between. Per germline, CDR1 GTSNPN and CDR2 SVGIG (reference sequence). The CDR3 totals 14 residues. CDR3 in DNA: TGTGCCTGGAGTGTACTTGAAAGCAGGGAGACCCAGTACTTC. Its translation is CAWSVLESRETQYF. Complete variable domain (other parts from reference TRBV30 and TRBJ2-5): SQTIHQWPATLVQPVGSPLSLECTVEGTSNPNLYWYRQAAGRGLQLLFYSVGIGQISSEVPQNLSASRPQDRQFILSSKKLLLSDSGFYLCAWSVLESRETQYFGPGTRLLVL.

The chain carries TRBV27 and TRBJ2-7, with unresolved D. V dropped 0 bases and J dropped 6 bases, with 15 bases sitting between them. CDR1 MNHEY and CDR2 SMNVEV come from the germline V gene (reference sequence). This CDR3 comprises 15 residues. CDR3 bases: TGTGCCAGCAGTTTATCGGCAACAGTACTGGGCGAGCAGTACTTC. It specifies CASSLSATVLGEQYF.

The DNA for the CDR3 is TGCAGTGCCGAATCCGGGACCTACCCCTACGAGCAGTACTTC. Translation gives CSAESGTYPYEQYF. This chain uses TRBV20-1 with TRBJ2-7; D may correspond to TRBD1 or TRBD2 (5 bases each). The CDR3 sequence is 14 residues long. V was pared by 6 bases and J by 2 bases, with 17 bases between. CDR1 DFQATT and CDR2 SNEGSKA come from the germline V gene (reference sequence).

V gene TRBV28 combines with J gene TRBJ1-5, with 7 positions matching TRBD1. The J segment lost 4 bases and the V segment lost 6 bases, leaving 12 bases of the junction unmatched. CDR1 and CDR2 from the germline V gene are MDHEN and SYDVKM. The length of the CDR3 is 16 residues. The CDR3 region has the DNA TGTGCCAGCAGACAACGACAGGGCCTAGGTAATCAGCCCCAGCATTTT. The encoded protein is CASRQRQGLGNQPQHF.

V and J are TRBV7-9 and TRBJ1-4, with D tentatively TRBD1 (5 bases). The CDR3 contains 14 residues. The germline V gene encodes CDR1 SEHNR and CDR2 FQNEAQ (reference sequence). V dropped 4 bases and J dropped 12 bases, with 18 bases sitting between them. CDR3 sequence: CASSWTQLSGELFF. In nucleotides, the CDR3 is TGTGCCAGCAGCTGGACCCAACTCTCGGGGGAACTGTTTTTT.

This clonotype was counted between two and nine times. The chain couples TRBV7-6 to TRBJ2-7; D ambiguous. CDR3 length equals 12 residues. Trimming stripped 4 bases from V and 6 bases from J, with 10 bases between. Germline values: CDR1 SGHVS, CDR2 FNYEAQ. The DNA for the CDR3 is TGTGCCAGCAGCTCCCTCCACGCCGAGCAGTACTTC. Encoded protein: CASSSLHAEQYF.

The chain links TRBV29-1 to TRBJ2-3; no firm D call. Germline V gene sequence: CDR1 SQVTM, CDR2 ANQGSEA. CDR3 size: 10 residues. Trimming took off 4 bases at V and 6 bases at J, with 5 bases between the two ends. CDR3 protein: CSVGPDTQYF. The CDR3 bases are TGCAGCGTTGGACCGGATACGCAGTATTTT.

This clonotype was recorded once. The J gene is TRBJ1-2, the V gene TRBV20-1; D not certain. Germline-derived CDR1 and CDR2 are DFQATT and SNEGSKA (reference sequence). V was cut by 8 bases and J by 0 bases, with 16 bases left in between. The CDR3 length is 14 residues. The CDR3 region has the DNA TGCAGTCACGGAAACCCCGAAGCTAACTATGGCTACACCTTC. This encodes CSHGNPEANYGYTF.

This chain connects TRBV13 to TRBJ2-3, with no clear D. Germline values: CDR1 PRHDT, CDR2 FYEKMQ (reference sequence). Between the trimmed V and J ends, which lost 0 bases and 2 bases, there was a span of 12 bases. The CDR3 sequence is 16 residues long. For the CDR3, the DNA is TGTGCCAGCAGCTTAGGCCGGGCCCAGAACACAGATACGCAGTATTTT. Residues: CASSLGRAQNTDTQYF. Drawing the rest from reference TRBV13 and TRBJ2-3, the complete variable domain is AAGVIQSPRHLIKEKRETATLKCYPIPRHDTVYWYQQGPGQDPQFLISFYEKMQSDKGSIPDRFSAQQFSDYHSELNMSSLELGDSALYFCASSLGRAQNTDTQYFGPGTRLTVL.

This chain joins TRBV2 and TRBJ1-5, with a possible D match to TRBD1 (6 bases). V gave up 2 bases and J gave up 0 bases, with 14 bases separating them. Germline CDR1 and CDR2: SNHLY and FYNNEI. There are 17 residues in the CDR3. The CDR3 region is CASSELGGGFSNQPQHF. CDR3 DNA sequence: TGTGCCAGCAGTGAACTGGGGGGCGGTTTTAGCAATCAGCCCCAGCATTTT.

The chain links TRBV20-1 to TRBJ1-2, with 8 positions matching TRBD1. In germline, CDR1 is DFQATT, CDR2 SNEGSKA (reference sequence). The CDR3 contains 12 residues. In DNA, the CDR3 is TGCAGGTGCGGAACAGGGGGAGCCGGCTACACCTTC. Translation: CRCGTGGAGYTF.

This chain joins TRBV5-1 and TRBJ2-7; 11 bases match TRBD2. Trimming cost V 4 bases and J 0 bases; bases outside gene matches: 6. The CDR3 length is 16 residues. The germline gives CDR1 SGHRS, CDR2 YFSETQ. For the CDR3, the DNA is TGCGCCAGCAGCGCCACACTAGCGGGAGCCTCCTACGAGCAGTACTTC. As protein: CASSATLAGASYEQYF.

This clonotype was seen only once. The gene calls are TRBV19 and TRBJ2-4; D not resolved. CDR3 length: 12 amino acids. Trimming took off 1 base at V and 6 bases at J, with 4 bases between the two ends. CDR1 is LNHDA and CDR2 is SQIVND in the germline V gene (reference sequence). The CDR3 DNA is TGTGCCAGTAGTATAGCGGGAAACATTCAGTACTTC. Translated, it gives CASSIAGNIQYF.

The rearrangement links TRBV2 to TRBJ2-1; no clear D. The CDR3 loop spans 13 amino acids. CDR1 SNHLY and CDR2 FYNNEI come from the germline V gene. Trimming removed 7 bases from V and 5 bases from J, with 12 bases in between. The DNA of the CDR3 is TGTGCCAGCACGTGGGAAGTCCACAATGAGCAGTTCTTC. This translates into CASTWEVHNEQFF.

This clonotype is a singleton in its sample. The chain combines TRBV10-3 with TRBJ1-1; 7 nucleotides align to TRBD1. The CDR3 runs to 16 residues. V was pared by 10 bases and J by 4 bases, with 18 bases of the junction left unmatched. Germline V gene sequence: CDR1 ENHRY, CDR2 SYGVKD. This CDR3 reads CATTGAQGGLSTEAFF. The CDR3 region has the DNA TGTGCCACCACTGGGGCCCAGGGGGGGTTGTCCACTGAAGCTTTCTTT.